This TCR beta chain was retrieved from a study of T cell responses to AZD1222 COVID-19 vaccine. This clone was seen once. The antigen remains unidentified. At one end, the junction sequence differs from germline, possibly due to a read error. The CDR3 length is 12 residues. Germline loops: CDR1 MDHEN, CDR2 SYDVKM. Clones were read by immunoSEQ multiplex PCR, and TCRdb kept only the in-frame ones, dropping some. The sample lists about 140,000 clones, 80% to 95% occurring once. Whole-study findings and limits: Reportedly, nearly half the spike-specific TCRs target unmutated variant regions.

The material was peripheral blood, obtained on day 0 of AZD1222 vaccination. The V and J genes are TRBV28 and TRBJ2-1; no definite D call. This clonotype was obtained from an adult in good health. CDR3 region: CASSIGPEKFIF. The CDR3 region has the DNA TGTGCCAGCAGTATTGGCCCCGAAAAGTTTATCTTC.